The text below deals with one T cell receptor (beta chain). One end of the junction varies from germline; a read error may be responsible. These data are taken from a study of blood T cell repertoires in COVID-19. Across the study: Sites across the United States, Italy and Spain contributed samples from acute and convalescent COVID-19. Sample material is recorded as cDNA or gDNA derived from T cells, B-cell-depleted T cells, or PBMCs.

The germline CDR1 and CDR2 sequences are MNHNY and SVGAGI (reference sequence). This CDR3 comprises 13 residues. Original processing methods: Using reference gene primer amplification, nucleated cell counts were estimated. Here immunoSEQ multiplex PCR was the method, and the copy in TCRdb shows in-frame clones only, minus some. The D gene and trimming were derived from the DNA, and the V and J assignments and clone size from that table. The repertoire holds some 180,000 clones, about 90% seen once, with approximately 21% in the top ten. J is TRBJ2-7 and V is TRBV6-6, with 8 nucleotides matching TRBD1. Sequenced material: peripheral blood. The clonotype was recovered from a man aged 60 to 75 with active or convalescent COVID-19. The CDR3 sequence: CASSYSEETGENF. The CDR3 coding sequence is TGTGCCAGCAGTTACTCGGAAGAGACAGGGGAAAACTTC.